This T cell receptor beta chain is drawn from a study of early T cells in non-severe SARS-CoV-2 infection. In TCRdb, the 5' RACE reads were re-called with MiXCR into one record per CDR3 protein. This table has around 100,000 distinct CDR3 sequences, around a sixth appearing once. This clonotype was counted ten times or more. Per germline, CDR1 MDHEN and CDR2 SYDVKM. The V gene end was trimmed by 4 bases and the J gene end by 7 bases; junction bases not matched to a gene: 10. The CDR3 sequence is 15 residues long. The chain joins TRBV28 to TRBJ2-1, with TRBD2 identical over 7 bases. The origin of this receptor is an adult who was a healthcare worker with PCR-confirmed SARS-CoV-2 infection or an uninfected control (not recorded which). The specimen was whole blood. The CDR3 DNA sequence: TGTGCCAGCAGTTCCCCCCGCCTCGGGGGGAATGAGCAGTTCTTC. It is translated as CASSSPRLGGNEQFF. Full variable domain (missing parts from reference TRBV28 and TRBJ2-1): DVKVTQSSRYLVKRTGEKVFLECVQDMDHENMFWYRQDPGLGLRLIYFSYDVKMKEKGDIPEGYSVSREKKERFSLILESASTNQTSMYLCASSSPRLGGNEQFFGPGTRLTVL.